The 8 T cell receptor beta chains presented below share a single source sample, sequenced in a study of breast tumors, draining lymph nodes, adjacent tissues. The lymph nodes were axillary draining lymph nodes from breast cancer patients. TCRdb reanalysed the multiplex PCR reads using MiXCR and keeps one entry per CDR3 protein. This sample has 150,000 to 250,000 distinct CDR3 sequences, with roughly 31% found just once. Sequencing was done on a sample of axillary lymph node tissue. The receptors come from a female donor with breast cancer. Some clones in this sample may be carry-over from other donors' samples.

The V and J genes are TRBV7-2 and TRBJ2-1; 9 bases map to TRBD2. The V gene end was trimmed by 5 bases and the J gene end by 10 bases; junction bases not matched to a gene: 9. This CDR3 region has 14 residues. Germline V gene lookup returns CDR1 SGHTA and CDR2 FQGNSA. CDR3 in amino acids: CASSPRSGSWEQFF. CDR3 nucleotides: TGTGCCAGCAGCCCGCGTAGCGGGAGTTGGGAGCAGTTCTTC.

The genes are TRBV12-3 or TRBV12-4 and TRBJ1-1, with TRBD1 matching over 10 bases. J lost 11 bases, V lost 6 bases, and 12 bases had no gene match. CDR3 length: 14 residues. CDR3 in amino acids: CASRSGTGVYEAFF. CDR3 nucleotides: TGTGCCAGCAGATCCGGGACAGGGGTGTATGAGGCTTTCTTT.

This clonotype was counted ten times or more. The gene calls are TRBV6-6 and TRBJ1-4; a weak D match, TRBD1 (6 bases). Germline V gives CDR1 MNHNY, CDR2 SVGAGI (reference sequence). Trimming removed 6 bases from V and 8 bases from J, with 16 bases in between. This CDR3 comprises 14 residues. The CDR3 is CASRFQGIGEKLFF. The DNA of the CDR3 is TGTGCCAGCAGGTTTCAGGGGATAGGAGAAAAACTGTTTTTT.

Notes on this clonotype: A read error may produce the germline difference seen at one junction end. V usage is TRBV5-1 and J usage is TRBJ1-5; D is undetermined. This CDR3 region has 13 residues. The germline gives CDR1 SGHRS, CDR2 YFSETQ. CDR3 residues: CAGSLDPDQPRHF. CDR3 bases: TGCGCCGGCAGCCTGGACCCTGATCAGCCCCGGCATTTT.

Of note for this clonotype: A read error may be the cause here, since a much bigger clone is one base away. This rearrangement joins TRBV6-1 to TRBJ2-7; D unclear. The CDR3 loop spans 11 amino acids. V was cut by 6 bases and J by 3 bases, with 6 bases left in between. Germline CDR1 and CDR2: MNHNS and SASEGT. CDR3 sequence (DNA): TGTGCCAGCAGGCACAGCTACGAGCAGTACTTC. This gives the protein CASRHSYEQYF.

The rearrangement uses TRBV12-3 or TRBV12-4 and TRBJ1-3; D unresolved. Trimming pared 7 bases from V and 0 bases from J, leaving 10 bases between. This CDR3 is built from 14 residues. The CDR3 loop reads CASTLGSSGNTIYF. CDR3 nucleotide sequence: TGTGCCAGCACCCTGGGTTCCTCTGGAAACACCATATATTTT.

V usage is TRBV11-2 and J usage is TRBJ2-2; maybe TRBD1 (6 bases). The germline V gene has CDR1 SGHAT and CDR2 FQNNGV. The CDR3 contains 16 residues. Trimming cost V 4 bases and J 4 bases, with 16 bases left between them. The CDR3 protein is CASSSRGGPLTGELFF. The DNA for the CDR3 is TGTGCCAGCAGCTCCCGAGGGGGACCGCTCACCGGGGAGCTGTTTTTT.

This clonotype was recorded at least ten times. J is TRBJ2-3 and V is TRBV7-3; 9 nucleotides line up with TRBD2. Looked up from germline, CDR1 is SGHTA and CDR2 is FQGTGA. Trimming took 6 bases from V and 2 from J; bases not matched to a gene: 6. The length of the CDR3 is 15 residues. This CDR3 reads CASRLAGRDTDTQYF. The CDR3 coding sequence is TGTGCCAGCAGACTAGCGGGTCGAGACACAGATACGCAGTATTTT.